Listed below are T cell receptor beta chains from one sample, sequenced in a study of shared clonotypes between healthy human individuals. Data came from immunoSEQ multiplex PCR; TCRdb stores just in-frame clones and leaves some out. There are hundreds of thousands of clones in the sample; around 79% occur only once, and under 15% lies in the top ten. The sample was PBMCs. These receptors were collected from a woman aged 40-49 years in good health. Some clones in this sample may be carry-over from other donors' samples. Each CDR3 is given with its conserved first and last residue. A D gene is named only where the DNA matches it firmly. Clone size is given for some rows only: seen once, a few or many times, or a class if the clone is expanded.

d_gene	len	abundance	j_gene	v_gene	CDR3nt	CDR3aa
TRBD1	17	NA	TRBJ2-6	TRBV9	TGTGCCAGCAGCGTGAGACAGGGAGTAGACGGGGCCAACGTCCTGACTTTC	CASSVRQGVDGANVLTF
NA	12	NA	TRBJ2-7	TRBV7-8	TGTGCCAGCAGCTTACAGGCCTACGAGCAGTACTTC	CASSLQAYEQYF
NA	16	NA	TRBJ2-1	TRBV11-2	TGTGCCAGCAGCTTAAGGTCCGACTACTCCTACAATGAGCAGTTCTTC	CASSLRSDYSYNEQFF
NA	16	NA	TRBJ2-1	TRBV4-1	TGCGCCAGCAGCCAAGGTAGAGTGACCTTTTACAATGAGCAGTTCTTC	CASSQGRVTFYNEQFF
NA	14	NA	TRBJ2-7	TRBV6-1	TGTGCCAGCAGTGACCTTACAGGTCCCTCCGAGCAGTACTTC	CASSDLTGPSEQYF
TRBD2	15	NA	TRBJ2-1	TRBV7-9	TGTGCCAGCAGCTTATGGGGCGGGAGATGGGATGAGCAGTTCTTC	CASSLWGGRWDEQFF
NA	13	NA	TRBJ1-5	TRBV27	TGTGCCAGCAGACCAACTAGCAATCAGCCCCAGCATTTT	CASRPTSNQPQHF
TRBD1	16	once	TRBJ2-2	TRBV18	TGTGCCAGCTCACCAAGGACAGGGCCCAACACCGGGGAGCTGTTTTTT	CASSPRTGPNTGELFF
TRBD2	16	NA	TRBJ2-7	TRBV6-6	TGTGCCAGCAGTTCCCCGGGGACTAGCGGGACCTACGAGCAGTACTTC	CASSSPGTSGTYEQYF
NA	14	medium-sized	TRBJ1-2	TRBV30	TGTGCCTGGAGTGTCGGGCCTTCCTTCTATGGCTACACCTTC	CAWSVGPSFYGYTF
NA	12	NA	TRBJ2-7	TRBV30	TGTGCCTGGAGCCCCAATATCTACGAGCAGTACTTC	CAWSPNIYEQYF
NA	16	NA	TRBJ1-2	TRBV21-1	TGTGCCAGCAGCAAATGGGGGGGGGCCCCCCTCTATGGCTACACCTTC	CASSKWGGAPLYGYTF
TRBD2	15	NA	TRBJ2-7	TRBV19	TGTGCCAGTAGTACGGGGAGCGGGAGTGGTTACGAGCAGTACTTC	CASSTGSGSGYEQYF
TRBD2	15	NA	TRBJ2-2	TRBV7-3	TGTGCCAGCAGCCGCTTGGGAGGGGACACCGGGGAGCTGTTTTTT	CASSRLGGDTGELFF
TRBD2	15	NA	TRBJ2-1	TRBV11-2	TGTGCCAGCAGAAGACTAGCGGGCGGAAGGGATGAGCAGTTCTTC	CASRRLAGGRDEQFF
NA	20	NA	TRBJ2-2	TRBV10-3	TGTGCCATCAGTGAGTCGACAGGTCCGAGTGGGAGGCTAATCACCGGGGAGCTGTTTTTT	CAISESTGPSGRLITGELFF
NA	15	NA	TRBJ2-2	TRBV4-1	TGCGCCAGCAGCCAAATCAATCTACACGGCGGGGAGCTGTTTTTT	CASSQINLHGGELFF
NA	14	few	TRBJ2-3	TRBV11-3	TGTGCCAGCAGCGCGGGGCGCGGCACAGATACGCAGTATTTT	CASSAGRGTDTQYF
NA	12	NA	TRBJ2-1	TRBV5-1	TGCGCCAGCAGCTTGGAGGGGCGGCAGCAGTTCTTC	CASSLEGRQQFF
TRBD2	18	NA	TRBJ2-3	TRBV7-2	TGTGCCAGCAGCCCGCGGGGCGATAGGACTAGCGGGAGGCGTACGCAGTATTTT	CASSPRGDRTSGRRTQYF
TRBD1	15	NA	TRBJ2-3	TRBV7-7	TGTGCTAGCAGCTTAGATGGGACAGGGGCCGATACGCAGTATTTT	CASSLDGTGADTQYF
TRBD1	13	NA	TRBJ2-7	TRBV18	TGTGCCAGCCAGCGGACAGGGGGCCACGAGCAGTACTTC	CASQRTGGHEQYF
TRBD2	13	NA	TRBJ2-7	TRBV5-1	TGCGCCAGTCAGCGGGAGGGCCTCTACGAGCAGTACTTC	CASQREGLYEQYF
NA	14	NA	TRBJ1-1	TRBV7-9	TGTGCCAGCAGCTTCGGGATGTTGAACACTGAAGCTTTCTTT	CASSFGMLNTEAFF
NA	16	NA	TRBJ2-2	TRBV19	TGTGCCAGTAGTGCAGTTAGTGTGGCGGGCACCGGGGAGCTGTTTTTT	CASSAVSVAGTGELFF
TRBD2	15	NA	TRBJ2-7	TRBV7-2	TGTGCCAGCAGCCGATCAGCGGGAGGGCCTTACGAGCAGTACTTC	CASSRSAGGPYEQYF
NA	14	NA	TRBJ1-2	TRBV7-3	TGTGCCAGCAGCTTAGGGCTGGGGGGCTATGGCTACACCTTC	CASSLGLGGYGYTF
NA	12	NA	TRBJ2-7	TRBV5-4	TGTGCCAGCAGCTTTTGGGGATCCGAGCAGTACTTC	CASSFWGSEQYF
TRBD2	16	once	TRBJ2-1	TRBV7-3	TGTGCCAGCAGCGCCTGGACTAGCGGGAGTAGAAATGAGCAGTTCTTC	CASSAWTSGSRNEQFF
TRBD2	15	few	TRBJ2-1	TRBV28	TGTGCCAGCAGTCTCTCCGGGACTAGCAGCAATGAGCAGTTCTTC	CASSLSGTSSNEQFF
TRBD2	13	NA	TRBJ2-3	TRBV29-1	TGCAGCGGGATAGCGGGAGGGGCAGATACGCAGTATTTT	CSGIAGGADTQYF
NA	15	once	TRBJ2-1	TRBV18	TGTGCCAGCTCTGCGCCGAGCGGAGGCTACAATGAGCAGTTCTTC	CASSAPSGGYNEQFF
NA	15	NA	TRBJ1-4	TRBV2	TGTGCCAGCAGTGAATGGGGCGGACGTAATGAAAAACTGTTTTTT	CASSEWGGRNEKLFF
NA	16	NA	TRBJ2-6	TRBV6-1	TGTGCCAGCAGTGAAGCCCGTCCCTCTGGGGCCAACGTCCTGACTTTC	CASSEARPSGANVLTF
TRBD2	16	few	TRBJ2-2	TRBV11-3	TGTGCCAGCAGCCCCGGGACTAGCTTCTTGAGCGGGGAGCTGTTTTTT	CASSPGTSFLSGELFF
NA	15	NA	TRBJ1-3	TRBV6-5	TGTGCCAGCAGTTACGCGCGGGACTCTGGAAACACCATATATTTT	CASSYARDSGNTIYF